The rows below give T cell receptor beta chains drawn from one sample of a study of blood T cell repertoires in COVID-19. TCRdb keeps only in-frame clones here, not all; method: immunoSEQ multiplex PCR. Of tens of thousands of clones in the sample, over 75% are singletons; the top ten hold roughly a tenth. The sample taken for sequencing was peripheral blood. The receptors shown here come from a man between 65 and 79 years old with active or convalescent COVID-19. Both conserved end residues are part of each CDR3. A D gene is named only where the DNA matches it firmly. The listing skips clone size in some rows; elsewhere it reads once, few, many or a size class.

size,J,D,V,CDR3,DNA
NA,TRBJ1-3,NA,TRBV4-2,CASSQDYQGGNTIYF,TGTGCCAGCAGCCAAGATTACCAGGGGGGAAACACCATATATTTT
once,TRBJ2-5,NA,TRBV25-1,CASSGYSPETQYF,TGTGCCAGCAGTGGCTACTCCCCGGAGACCCAGTACTTC
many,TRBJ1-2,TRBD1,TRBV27,CASRAGGYGYTF,TGTGCCAGCAGAGCAGGGGGCTATGGCTACACCTTC
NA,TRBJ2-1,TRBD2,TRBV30,CAWRTSGPPNEQFF,TGTGCCTGGCGAACTAGCGGGCCTCCCAATGAGCAGTTCTTC
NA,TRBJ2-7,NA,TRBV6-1,CASSEATGGYEQYF,TGTGCCAGCAGTGAAGCGACTGGAGGCTACGAGCAGTACTTC
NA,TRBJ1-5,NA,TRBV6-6,CASTGMLNQPQHF,TGTGCCAGCACCGGGATGCTCAATCAGCCCCAGCATTTT
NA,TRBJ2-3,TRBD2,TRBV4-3,CASRPGLAGTDTQYF,TGCGCCAGCAGACCTGGACTAGCGGGCACAGATACGCAGTATTTT
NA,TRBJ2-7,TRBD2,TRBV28,CASSSAGEGHEQYF,TGTGCCAGCAGTTCAGCGGGAGAGGGCCACGAGCAGTACTTC
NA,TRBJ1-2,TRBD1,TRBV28,CASSLPPGTGSPYGYTF,TGTGCCAGCAGTTTACCCCCCGGGACAGGGTCCCCCTATGGCTACACCTTC
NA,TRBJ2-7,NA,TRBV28,CASYRGTGTYEQYF,TGTGCCAGCTATAGGGGGACCGGCACCTACGAGCAGTACTTC
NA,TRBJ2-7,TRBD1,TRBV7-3,CASSITGGGYEQYF,TGTGCCAGCAGCATTACAGGGGGCGGGTACGAGCAGTACTTC
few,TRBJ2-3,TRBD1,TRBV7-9,CASSSLPGQGSDTQYF,TGTGCCAGCAGTTCCCTACCGGGACAGGGGTCAGATACGCAGTATTTT
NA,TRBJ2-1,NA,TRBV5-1,CASSLSLEGAGEQFF,TGCGCCAGCAGCTTATCTCTGGAGGGAGCAGGTGAGCAGTTCTTC
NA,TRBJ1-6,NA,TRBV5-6,CASSPGLGGYNSPLHF,TGTGCCAGCAGCCCCGGACTAGGGGGATATAATTCACCCCTCCACTTT
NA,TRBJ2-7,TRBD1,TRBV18,CASSPPLGQGAYEQYF,TGTGCCAGCTCACCACCCCTGGGACAGGGGGCATACGAGCAGTACTTC
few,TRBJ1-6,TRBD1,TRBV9,CASSGTMTGYNSPLHF,TGTGCCAGCAGCGGAACCATGACAGGGTATAATTCACCCCTCCACTTT
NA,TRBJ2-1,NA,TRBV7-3,CASSRAQFYNEQFF,TGTGCCAGCTCCCGCGCACAGTTTTACAATGAGCAGTTCTTC
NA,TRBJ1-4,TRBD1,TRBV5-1,CASSLGQGGIGEKLFF,TGCGCCAGCAGCTTAGGACAAGGGGGCATTGGGGAAAAACTGTTTTTT
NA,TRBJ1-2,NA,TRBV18,CASSPYYGQSYGYTF,TGTGCCAGCTCACCTTACTACGGACAGAGCTATGGCTACACCTTC
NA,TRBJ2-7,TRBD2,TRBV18,CASSPRLPRLAGRLDEQYF,TGTGCCAGCTCACCTCGACTACCCAGACTAGCGGGACGCCTCGACGAGCAGTACTTC
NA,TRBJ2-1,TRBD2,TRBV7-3,CASSGRAGKNNEQFF,TGTGCCAGCAGCGGAAGAGCGGGAAAAAACAATGAGCAGTTCTTC
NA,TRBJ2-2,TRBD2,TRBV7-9,CASSLRRGRTGELFF,TGTGCCAGCAGCTTACGACGCGGGAGGACCGGGGAGCTGTTTTTT
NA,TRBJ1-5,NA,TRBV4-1,CASSQATGLNQPQHF,TGCGCCAGCAGCCAGGCGACAGGCCTCAATCAGCCCCAGCATTTT
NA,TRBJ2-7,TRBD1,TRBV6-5,CASAEGTGVSEQYF,TGTGCCAGCGCCGAGGGGACAGGGGTTAGCGAGCAGTACTTC
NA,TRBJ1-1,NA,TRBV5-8,CASSFPLGGSDTEAFF,TGTGCCAGCAGCTTTCCCCTGGGGGGTTCGGACACTGAAGCTTTCTTT
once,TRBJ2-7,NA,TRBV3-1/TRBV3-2,CASSRLTRYEQYF,TGTGCCAGCAGCCGTCTAACCCGCTACGAGCAGTACTTC
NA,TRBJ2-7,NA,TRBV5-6,CASSHRTGYEQYF,TGTGCCAGCAGCCATCGAACAGGCTACGAGCAGTACTTC
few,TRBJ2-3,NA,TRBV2,CASSGRDTQYF,TGTGCCAGCTCTGGTCGGGATACGCAGTATTTT